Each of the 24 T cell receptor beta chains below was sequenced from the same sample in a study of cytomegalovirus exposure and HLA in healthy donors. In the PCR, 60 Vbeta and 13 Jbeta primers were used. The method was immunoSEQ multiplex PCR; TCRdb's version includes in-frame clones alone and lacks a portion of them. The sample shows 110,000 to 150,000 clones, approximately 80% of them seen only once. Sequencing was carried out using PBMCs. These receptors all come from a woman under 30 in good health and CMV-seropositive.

The DNA of the CDR3 is TGTGCCAGCTCACCCAGAGAGGGCGGGGAGACGCAGTATTTT. It specifies CASSPREGGETQYF. V gene TRBV18 combines with J gene TRBJ2-3; D perhaps matches TRBD2 (6 bases). The CDR3 runs to 14 residues. The V gene lost 3 bases and the J gene lost 9 bases, with 16 bases spanning the gap. Germline V gene lookup returns CDR1 KGHSH and CDR2 LQKENI.

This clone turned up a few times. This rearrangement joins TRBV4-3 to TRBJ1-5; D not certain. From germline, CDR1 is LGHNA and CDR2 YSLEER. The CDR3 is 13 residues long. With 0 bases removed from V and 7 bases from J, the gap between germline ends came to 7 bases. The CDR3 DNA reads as TGCGCCAGCAGCCAAGATATCAGACAGCCCCAGCATTTT. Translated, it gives CASSQDIRQPQHF.

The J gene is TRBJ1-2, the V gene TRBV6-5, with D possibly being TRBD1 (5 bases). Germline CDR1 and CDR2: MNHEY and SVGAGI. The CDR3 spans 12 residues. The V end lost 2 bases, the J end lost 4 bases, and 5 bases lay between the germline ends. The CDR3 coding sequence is TGTGCCAGCAGTTACGACAGCTATGGCTACACCTTC. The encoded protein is CASSYDSYGYTF.

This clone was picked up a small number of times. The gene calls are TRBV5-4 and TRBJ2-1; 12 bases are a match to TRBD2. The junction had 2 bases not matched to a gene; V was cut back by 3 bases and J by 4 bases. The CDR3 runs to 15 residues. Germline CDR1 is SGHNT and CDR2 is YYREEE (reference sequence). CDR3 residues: CASSYGLAGYNEQFF. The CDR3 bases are TGTGCCAGCAGCTACGGACTAGCGGGGTACAATGAGCAGTTCTTC.

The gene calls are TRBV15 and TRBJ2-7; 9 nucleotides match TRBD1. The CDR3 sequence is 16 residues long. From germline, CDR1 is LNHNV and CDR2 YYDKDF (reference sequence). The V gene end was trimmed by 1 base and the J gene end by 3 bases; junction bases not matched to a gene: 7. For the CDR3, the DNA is TGTGCCACCAGCAGAGCCCAAGGACAGGGGCGCTACGAGCAGTACTTC. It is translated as CATSRAQGQGRYEQYF. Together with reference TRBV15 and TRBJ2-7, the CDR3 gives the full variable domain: DAMVIQNPRYQVTQFGKPVTLSCSQTLNHNVMYWYQQKSSQAPKLLFHYYDKDFNNEADTPDNFQSRRPNTSFCFLDIRSPGLGDTAMYLCATSRAQGQGRYEQYFGPGTRLTVT.

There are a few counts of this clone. CDR3 DNA: TGTGCCAGCAGTTCTTGGACAGGTGAAGCCCCTAGCAATCAGCCCCAGCATTTT. This gives the protein CASSSWTGEAPSNQPQHF. The chain employs TRBV28 and TRBJ1-5, with TRBD1 matching over 7 bases. The germline V gene has CDR1 MDHEN and CDR2 SYDVKM. This CDR3 is 18 amino acids long. V shed 4 bases, J shed 0 bases, and the junction held 12 bases outside the gene matches.

The CDR3 loop reads CASSLDVTGGVYGYTF. In DNA form, the CDR3 reads TGTGCCAGCAGCTTAGATGTGACAGGGGGGGTCTATGGCTACACCTTC. This chain joins TRBV7-2 and TRBJ1-2; 9 nucleotides match TRBD1. The V and J ends lost 1 base and 4 bases, in that order; junction bases with no gene match: 7. The CDR3 totals 16 residues. Germline V lookup: CDR1 SGHTA, CDR2 FQGNSA.

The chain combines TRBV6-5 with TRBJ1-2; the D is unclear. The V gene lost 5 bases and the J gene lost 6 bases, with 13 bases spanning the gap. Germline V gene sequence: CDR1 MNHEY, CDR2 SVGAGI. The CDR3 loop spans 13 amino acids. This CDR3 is CASSTGIRDGYTF. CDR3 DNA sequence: TGTGCCAGCAGTACCGGGATTAGGGATGGCTACACCTTC.

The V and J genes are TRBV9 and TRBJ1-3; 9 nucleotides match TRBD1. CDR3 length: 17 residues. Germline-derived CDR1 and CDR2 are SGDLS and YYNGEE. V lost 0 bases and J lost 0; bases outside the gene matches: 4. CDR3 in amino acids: CASSVADRGYSGNTIYF. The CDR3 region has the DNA TGTGCCAGCAGCGTAGCGGACAGGGGTTACTCTGGAAACACCATATATTTT.

Written as DNA, the CDR3 is TGTGCCAGCAGCTTAGTCCCAGAATCCTACGAGCAGTACTTC. Residues: CASSLVPESYEQYF. The genes are TRBV7-9 and TRBJ2-7; the D is unclear. There are 14 residues in the CDR3. The V end was cut by 1 base, the J end by 1 base, with 8 bases between. Germline V gene sequence: CDR1 SEHNR, CDR2 FQNEAQ (reference sequence).

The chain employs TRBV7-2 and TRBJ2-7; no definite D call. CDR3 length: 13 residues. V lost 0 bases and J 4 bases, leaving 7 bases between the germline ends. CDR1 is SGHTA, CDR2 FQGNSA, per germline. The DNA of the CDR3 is TGTGCCAGCAGCTTAGCGTCCGAGTACGAGCAGTACTTC. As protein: CASSLASEYEQYF. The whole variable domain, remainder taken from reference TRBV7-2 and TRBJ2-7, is GAGVSQSPSNKVTEKGKDVELRCDPISGHTALYWYRQSLGQGLEFLIYFQGNSAPDKSGLPSDRFSAERTGGSVSTLTIQRTQQEDSAVYLCASSLASEYEQYFGPGTRLTVT.

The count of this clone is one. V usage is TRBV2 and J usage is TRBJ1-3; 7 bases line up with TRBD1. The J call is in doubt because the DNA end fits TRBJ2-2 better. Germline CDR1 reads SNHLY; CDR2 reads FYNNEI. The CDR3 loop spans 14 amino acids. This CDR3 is CASDREQNTGELFF. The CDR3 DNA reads TGTGCCAGTGACAGGGAACAGAACACCGGGGAGCTGTTTTTT.

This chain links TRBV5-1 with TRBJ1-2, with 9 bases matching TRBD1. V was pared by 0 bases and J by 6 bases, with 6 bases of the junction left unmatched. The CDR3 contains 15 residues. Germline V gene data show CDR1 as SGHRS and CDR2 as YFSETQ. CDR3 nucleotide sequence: TGCGCCAGCAGCTTGGGACAGGGGGTTGGAAATGGCTACACCTTC. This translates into CASSLGQGVGNGYTF.

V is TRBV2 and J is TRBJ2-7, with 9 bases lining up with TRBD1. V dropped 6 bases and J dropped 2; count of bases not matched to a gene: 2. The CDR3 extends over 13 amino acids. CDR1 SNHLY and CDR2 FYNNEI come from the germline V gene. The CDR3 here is CASSGDRAYEQYF. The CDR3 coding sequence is TGTGCCAGCAGCGGGGACAGGGCCTACGAGCAGTACTTC.

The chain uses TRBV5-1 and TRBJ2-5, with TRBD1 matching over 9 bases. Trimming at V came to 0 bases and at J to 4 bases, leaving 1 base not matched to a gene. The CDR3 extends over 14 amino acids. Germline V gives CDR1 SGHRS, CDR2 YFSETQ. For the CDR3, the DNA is TGCGCCAGCAGCTTGGAGACAGGGGGAGAGACCCAGTACTTC. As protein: CASSLETGGETQYF.

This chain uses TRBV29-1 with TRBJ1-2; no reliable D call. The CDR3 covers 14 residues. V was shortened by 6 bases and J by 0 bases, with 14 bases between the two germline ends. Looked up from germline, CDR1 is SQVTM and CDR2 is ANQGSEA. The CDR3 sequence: CSVGEAVANYGYTF. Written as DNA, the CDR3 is TGCAGCGTCGGGGAGGCAGTCGCTAACTATGGCTACACCTTC.

The CDR3 loop is CASSEVSGQGSGANVLTF. In nucleotides, the CDR3 is TGTGCCAGCAGTGAAGTATCGGGACAGGGATCTGGGGCCAACGTCCTGACTTTC. This rearrangement joins TRBV6-1 to TRBJ2-6, with 9 nucleotides matching TRBD1. The V gene's germline CDR1 is MNHNS and CDR2 SASEGT. The CDR3 extends over 18 amino acids. After removal of 1 base from V and 1 base from J, the junction contained 5 bases not matched to a gene.

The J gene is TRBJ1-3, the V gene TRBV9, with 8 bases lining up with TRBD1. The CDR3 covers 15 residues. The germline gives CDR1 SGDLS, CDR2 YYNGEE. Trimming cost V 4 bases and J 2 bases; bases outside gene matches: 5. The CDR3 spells CASSPTGVPGNTIYF. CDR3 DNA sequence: TGTGCCAGCAGCCCGACAGGGGTCCCTGGAAACACCATATATTTT.

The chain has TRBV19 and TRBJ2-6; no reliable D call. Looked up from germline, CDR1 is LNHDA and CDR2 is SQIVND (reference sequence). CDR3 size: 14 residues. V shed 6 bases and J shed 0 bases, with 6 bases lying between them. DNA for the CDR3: TGTGCCAGTAGGAGGTACTCTGGGGCCAACGTCCTGACTTTC. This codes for CASRRYSGANVLTF.

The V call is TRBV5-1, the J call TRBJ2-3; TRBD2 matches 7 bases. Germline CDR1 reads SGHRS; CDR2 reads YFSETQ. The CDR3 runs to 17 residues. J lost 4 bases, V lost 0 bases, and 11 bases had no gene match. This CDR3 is CASSLVGAGASPDTQYF. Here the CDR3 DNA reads TGCGCCAGCAGCTTGGTAGGCGCGGGAGCCTCCCCAGATACGCAGTATTTT.

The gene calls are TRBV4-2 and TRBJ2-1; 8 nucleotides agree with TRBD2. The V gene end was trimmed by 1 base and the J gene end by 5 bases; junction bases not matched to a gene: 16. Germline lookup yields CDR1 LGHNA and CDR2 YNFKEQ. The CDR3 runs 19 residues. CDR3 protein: CASSQVLGRRGVHHNEQFF. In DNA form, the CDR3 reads TGTGCCAGCAGCCAAGTCCTCGGGCGGCGGGGGGTCCACCACAATGAGCAGTTCTTC.

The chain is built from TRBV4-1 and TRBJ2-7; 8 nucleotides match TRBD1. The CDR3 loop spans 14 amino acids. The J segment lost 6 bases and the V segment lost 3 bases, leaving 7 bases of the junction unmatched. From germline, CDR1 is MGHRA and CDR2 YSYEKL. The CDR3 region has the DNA TGCGCCAGCAGCCACCCCGGACAGGGTTTCGAGCAGTACTTC. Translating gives CASSHPGQGFEQYF.

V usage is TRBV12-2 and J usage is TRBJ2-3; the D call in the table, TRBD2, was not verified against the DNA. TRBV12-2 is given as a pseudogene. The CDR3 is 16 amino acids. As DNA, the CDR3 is TGTGCAAGTCGCTTAGTAGAGCGGAACCGCACAGATACGCAGTATTTT. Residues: CASRLVERNRTDTQYF.

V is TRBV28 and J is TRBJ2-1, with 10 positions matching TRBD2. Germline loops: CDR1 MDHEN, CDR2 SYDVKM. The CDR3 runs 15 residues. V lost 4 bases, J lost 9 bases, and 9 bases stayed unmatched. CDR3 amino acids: CASSSEAGGPGEQFF. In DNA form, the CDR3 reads TGTGCCAGCAGTTCCGAAGCGGGGGGGCCTGGTGAGCAGTTCTTC.